This T cell receptor (beta chain) was captured in a study of blood T cells in healthy people across ages. Findings of the study overall: Per million T cells, TCR beta diversity dropped about linearly as age rose.

The CDR3 covers 11 residues. V was trimmed by 3 bases and J by 3 bases, leaving 2 bases between them. Germline V gene data show CDR1 as SEHNR and CDR2 as FQNEAQ (reference sequence). With respect to this clonotype: The antigen is undetermined. A much larger clone lies a single base off, so this may be a read error. It is likely a read error, because the conserved phenylalanine at the end of the CDR3 is missing.

Together with a sample-barcoded 5' primer, a J-beta primer mix was included in a second PCR lasting about 6 to 11 cycles. Every cDNA molecule carried a tag from a template-switch adaptor bearing 12 random nucleotides. TCRdb fed the 5' RACE reads into MiXCR, producing one record per CDR3 protein. The sample has some 750,000 distinct CDR3 sequences; about a fifth are singletons. Sample: blood. The chain recombines TRBV7-9 with TRBJ1-1; unclear D gene. This sequence was found in a man in his 70s in good health. In DNA form, the CDR3 reads TGTGCCAGCAGCTTTGACACTGAAGCTTTCCTT. Translation gives CASSFDTEAFL.